A selection of T cell receptor beta chains follows, all from one sample in a study of blood T cell repertoires in COVID-19. Only in-frame clones appear in the TCRdb table, and some are missing; sequencing was by immunoSEQ multiplex PCR. This table holds over 50,000 clones, 80% to 90% found once. What was sequenced was peripheral blood. The receptors shown here come from a man in his fifties or sixties with acute or convalescent COVID-19. The CDR3 runs from the conserved cysteine through the conserved F or W. A D gene is named only where the DNA matches it firmly. For some rows the clone size is stated as once, few or many, or as a class when expanded; others skip it.

V gene	clone size	J gene	D gene	CDR3 protein	CDR3 DNA
TRBV6-5	.	TRBJ2-6	.	CASTHRGSGANVLTF	TGTGCCAGCACCCATAGGGGCTCTGGGGCCAACGTCCTGACTTTC
TRBV19	few	TRBJ1-1	.	CASTTPGRVAFF	TGTGCCAGTACGACCCCGGGGAGAGTAGCTTTCTTT
TRBV10-2	once	TRBJ2-1	.	CASSLYNEQFF	TGCGCCAGCAGTCTATACAATGAGCAGTTCTTC
TRBV10-3	.	TRBJ1-3	TRBD1	CAISGGQGVGNTIYF	TGTGCCATCAGCGGAGGACAGGGAGTTGGAAACACCATATATTTT
TRBV30	.	TRBJ1-5	.	CAWSWGGSVNQPQHF	TGTGCCTGGAGTTGGGGGGGCAGTGTGAATCAGCCCCAGCATTTT
TRBV27	.	TRBJ2-2	.	CASSFESPGELFF	TGTGCCAGCAGTTTCGAGTCCCCCGGGGAGCTGTTTTTT
TRBV10-3	few	TRBJ2-7	.	CAISESYPPVHF	TGTGCCATCAGTGAGTCTTATCCCCCAGTCCATTTC
TRBV7-8	.	TRBJ2-3	.	CASSLRVPLGADTQYF	TGTGCCAGCAGCCTCAGGGTACCCCTGGGCGCAGATACGCAGTATTTT
TRBV7-2	.	TRBJ1-1	TRBD1	CASSPDRGITEAFF	TGTGCCAGCAGCCCCGACAGGGGTATCACTGAAGCTTTCTTT
TRBV27	.	TRBJ1-5	.	CASSLFGAGQPQHF	TGTGCCAGCAGTTTATTTGGGGCGGGACAGCCCCAGCATTTT
TRBV11-3	.	TRBJ2-2	TRBD1	CASSLGWDRGTGELFF	TGTGCCAGCAGCTTAGGGTGGGACAGGGGCACCGGGGAGCTGTTTTTT
TRBV6-1	.	TRBJ2-7	.	CASSELRSSYEQYF	TGTGCCAGCAGTGAGCTGAGGAGCTCCTACGAGCAGTACTTC
TRBV4-3	few	TRBJ1-1	TRBD1	CASSQDRGPTEAFF	TGCGCCAGCAGCCAAGACAGGGGGCCCACTGAAGCTTTCTTT
TRBV18	.	TRBJ2-6	.	CASSPRAGFSSGANVLTF	TGTGCCAGCTCACCACGCGCAGGATTCAGCTCTGGGGCCAACGTCCTGACTTTC
TRBV19	once	TRBJ1-1	TRBD1	CASTHLRGQPMNTEAFF	TGTGCCAGTACCCATCTGAGGGGACAGCCGATGAACACTGAAGCTTTCTTT
TRBV7-9	.	TRBJ1-4	.	CASSSERAHNEKLFF	TGTGCCAGCAGCTCCGAGAGGGCCCATAATGAAAAACTGTTTTTT
TRBV5-1	few	TRBJ2-3	.	CASSLASDGIADTQYF	TGCGCCAGCAGCTTGGCTAGCGATGGGATTGCAGATACGCAGTATTTT
TRBV2	.	TRBJ1-1	.	CASRQLYNTEAFF	TGTGCCAGCAGACAGCTATATAACACTGAAGCTTTCTTT
TRBV15	once	TRBJ1-2	.	CATSRDLLPGTSLGYTF	TGTGCCACCAGCAGAGATCTACTCCCCGGGACATCTCTTGGCTACACCTTC
TRBV27	few	TRBJ2-3	TRBD2	CASSLGTSGATDTQYF	TGTGCCAGCAGTTTAGGGACTAGCGGGGCCACAGATACGCAGTATTTT
TRBV19	.	TRBJ1-1	.	CASSNGTMVTEAFF	TGTGCCAGTAGTAACGGGACTATGGTCACTGAAGCTTTCTTT
TRBV30	.	TRBJ1-5	.	CAWSVFGGGREPQHF	TGTGCCTGGAGTGTATTCGGTGGAGGGAGAGAGCCCCAGCATTTT
TRBV4-3	.	TRBJ1-1	TRBD1	CASSQDLRQGGTEAFF	TGCGCCAGCAGCCAAGATCTCCGACAGGGGGGCACTGAAGCTTTCTTT
TRBV7-2	few	TRBJ1-3	.	CASRVSWEGRSGNTIYF	TGTGCCAGCAGGGTCTCCTGGGAGGGGAGGTCTGGAAACACCATATATTTT
TRBV9	.	TRBJ1-6	.	CASSARRTGNSPLHF	TGTGCCAGCAGCGCCCGACGGACGGGGAATTCACCCCTCCACTTT
TRBV3-1/TRBV3-2	.	TRBJ2-5	TRBD2	CASSQPRPTHPSGTQYF	TGTGCCAGCAGCCAACCCAGGCCGACCCACCCTAGCGGAACCCAGTACTTC
TRBV7-8	.	TRBJ2-7	TRBD1	CASSRGTGTSYEQYF	TGTGCCAGCAGCAGAGGGACAGGAACTTCCTACGAGCAGTACTTC
TRBV10-3	once	TRBJ2-5	.	CAISDPDSLETQYF	TGTGCCATCAGTGACCCGGACAGCCTGGAGACCCAGTACTTC
TRBV19	once	TRBJ2-5	TRBD1	CASSRPGQGVETQYF	TGTGCCAGTAGTAGACCGGGACAGGGGGTGGAGACCCAGTACTTC
TRBV25-1	few	TRBJ1-5	.	CASSEAGAVAQHF	TGTGCCAGCAGCGAGGCGGGGGCCGTGGCTCAGCATTTT
TRBV5-6	.	TRBJ1-3	TRBD1	CASSWQGAGIRSSGNTIYF	TGTGCCAGCAGCTGGCAGGGGGCTGGAATCCGAAGCTCTGGAAACACCATATATTTT
TRBV25-1	.	TRBJ2-1	.	CASSERGQQFF	TGTGCCAGCAGTGAGCGGGGCCAGCAGTTCTTC
TRBV27	few	TRBJ1-5	TRBD1	CASGRGMNQPQHF	TGTGCCAGCGGCAGGGGGATGAATCAGCCCCAGCATTTT
TRBV5-1	.	TRBJ1-4	TRBD1	CASSLAEQGAGEKLFF	TGCGCCAGCAGCTTGGCAGAACAGGGGGCGGGTGAAAAACTGTTTTTT
TRBV3-1/TRBV3-2	.	TRBJ2-7	TRBD2	CASSQVLAGHEQYF	TGTGCCAGCAGCCAAGTCCTAGCGGGGCACGAGCAGTACTTC
TRBV10-3	.	TRBJ2-7	TRBD2	CAISGSPGLAAYEQYF	TGTGCCATCAGTGGGAGCCCGGGACTAGCCGCCTACGAGCAGTACTTC
TRBV27	.	TRBJ1-3	.	CASSAGWGWGNTIYF	TGTGCCAGCAGCGCGGGGTGGGGCTGGGGAAACACCATATATTTT
TRBV5-3	.	TRBJ2-1	.	CARSEKPFNDSPNEQFF	TGTGCCAGAAGCGAAAAGCCTTTCAACGACAGCCCCAATGAGCAGTTCTTC
TRBV30	once	TRBJ1-1	TRBD1	CLISPGQGAAEAFF	TGCCTCATAAGTCCGGGACAGGGGGCGGCTGAAGCTTTCTTT
TRBV9	.	TRBJ2-2	TRBD1	CASSYSGQQKANTGELFF	TGTGCCAGCAGCTACTCGGGACAGCAAAAAGCGAACACCGGGGAGCTGTTTTTT